A selection of T cell receptor beta chains follows, all from one sample in a study of blood T cell repertoires in COVID-19. Generated by immunoSEQ multiplex PCR, the TCRdb table keeps only in-frame clones and is missing some. Here the sample spans around 200,000 clones, around 88% being singletons. Sequencing was performed on peripheral blood. These receptors originate from a man between 40 and 49 years old with active or convalescent COVID-19. Both conserved end residues are part of each CDR3. D genes are given only for firm matches. Size is omitted from some rows. Given values are once, few, many or a class for expanded clones.

v_call	j_call	d_call	clone_size	cdr3_nt	cdr3_aa
TRBV27	TRBJ2-2	TRBD2	-	TGTGCCAGCAGCCAGGGAGGACTAGCGGGGAGGCGGCCCGGGGAGCTGTTTTTT	CASSQGGLAGRRPGELFF
TRBV12-3/TRBV12-4	TRBJ1-2	-	-	TGTGCCAGCAGTTTTGGCGGGGTTGGCTACACCTTC	CASSFGGVGYTF
TRBV6-5	TRBJ1-6	-	once	TGTGCCAGCAGTCCAACAGGGTATAATTCACCCCTCCACTTT	CASSPTGYNSPLHF
TRBV15	TRBJ1-3	-	-	TGTGCCACCAGCAGAGCATTATTGAAGGACACTCAGGACACCATATATTTT	CATSRALLKDTQDTIYF
TRBV6-5	TRBJ1-4	-	-	TGTGCCAGCAGCCATGACACTGCAACTAATGAAAAACTGTTTTTT	CASSHDTATNEKLFF
TRBV18	TRBJ1-1	-	-	TGTGCCAGCTCACCACTACAGGTCACTGAAGCTTTCTTT	CASSPLQVTEAFF
TRBV14	TRBJ2-7	-	-	TGTGCCAGCAGCCAAGATTCAGGGGAGGAGCAGTACTTC	CASSQDSGEEQYF
TRBV19	TRBJ2-7	TRBD2	once	TGTGCCAGTAGTATATCGGGGGGGATCTACGAGCAGTACTTC	CASSISGGIYEQYF
TRBV18	TRBJ2-1	TRBD2	-	TGTGCCAGCTCATACCGGGGACTAGCGGACGTGCCGAAGGGGAGGGAGCAGTTCTTC	CASSYRGLADVPKGREQFF
TRBV5-1	TRBJ2-4	-	-	TGCGCCAGCAGCTTTGAGGGAGCCAAAAACATTCAGTACTTC	CASSFEGAKNIQYF
TRBV6-5	TRBJ2-7	-	-	TGTGCCAGCAGGGGGACTGCCCGCGAGCAGTACTTC	CASRGTAREQYF
TRBV24-1	TRBJ2-2	-	once	TGTGCCACCAGTGGGGCCTCAGGGTTCACCGGGGAGCTGTTTTTT	CATSGASGFTGELFF
TRBV2	TRBJ1-2	TRBD1	-	TGTGCCAGCAGTGGACAGGGGAACTATGGCTACACCTTC	CASSGQGNYGYTF
TRBV30	TRBJ2-3	-	-	TGTGCCTGGAGTCCCCAAACAGATACGCAGTATTTT	CAWSPQTDTQYF
TRBV11-3	TRBJ2-5	-	-	TGTGCCAGCGGCCGACAGGTCGGCGAGACCCAGTACTTC	CASGRQVGETQYF
TRBV2	TRBJ1-3	-	-	TGTGCCAGCAGTGATAACTTCCAGGGCATTTCTGGAAACACCATATATTTT	CASSDNFQGISGNTIYF